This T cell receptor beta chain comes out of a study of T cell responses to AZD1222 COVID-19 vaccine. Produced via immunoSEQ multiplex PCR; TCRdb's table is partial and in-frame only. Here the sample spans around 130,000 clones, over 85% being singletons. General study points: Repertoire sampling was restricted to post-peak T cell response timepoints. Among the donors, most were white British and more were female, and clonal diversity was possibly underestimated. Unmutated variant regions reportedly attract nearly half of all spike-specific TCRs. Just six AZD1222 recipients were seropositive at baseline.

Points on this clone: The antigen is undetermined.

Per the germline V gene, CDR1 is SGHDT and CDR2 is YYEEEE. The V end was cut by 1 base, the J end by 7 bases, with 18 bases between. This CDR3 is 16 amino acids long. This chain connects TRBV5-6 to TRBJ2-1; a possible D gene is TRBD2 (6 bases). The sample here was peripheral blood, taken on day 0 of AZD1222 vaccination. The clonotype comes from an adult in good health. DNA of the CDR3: TGTGCCAGCAGCTTGCAGTTGGCGGGAATGGGGAATGAGCAGTTCTTC. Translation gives CASSLQLAGMGNEQFF. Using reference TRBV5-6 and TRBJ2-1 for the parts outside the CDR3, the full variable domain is DAGVTQSPTHLIKTRGQQVTLRCSPKSGHDTVSWYQQALGQGPQFIFQYYEEEERQRGNFPDRFSGHQFPNYSSELNVNALLLGDSALYLCASSLQLAGMGNEQFFGPGTRLTVL.